These T cell receptor beta chains were read from a single sample in a study of early T cells in non-severe SARS-CoV-2 infection. One entry per CDR3 protein results from TCRdb running MiXCR on the 5' RACE reads. The sample contains 50,000 to 65,000 distinct CDR3 sequences, 9% to 9.5% of which appear only once. What was sequenced was whole blood. The receptors come from an adult who was a healthcare worker with PCR-confirmed SARS-CoV-2 infection or an uninfected control (not recorded which). The CDR3 runs from the conserved cysteine through the conserved F or W. The order of the fields is CDR3 DNA, CDR3 protein, J gene, V gene, clone size, D gene. The D gene is left open where the match is weak. Not every row has a clone size; where given, it reads once, few, many or a size class.

CDR3nt: TGTGCCAGCCGTGGGCCACATATTTTATCCAGCGGCTACACCTTC
CDR3aa: CASRGPHILSSGYTF
j_gene: TRBJ1-2
v_gene: TRBV5-6
abundance: few
d_gene: NA

CDR3nt: TGTGCCAGCAGCTTGGCCGGCAGCCACAATCAGCCCCAGCATTTT
CDR3aa: CASSLAGSHNQPQHF
j_gene: TRBJ1-5
v_gene: TRBV5-5
abundance: NA
d_gene: NA

CDR3nt: TGCGCCAGCAGCTTGGGAGGGGGCGATGAGCAGTTCTTC
CDR3aa: CASSLGGGDEQFF
j_gene: TRBJ2-1
v_gene: TRBV5-1
abundance: many
d_gene: TRBD1

CDR3nt: TGTGCGGGAGGTGGGAGTTCACCCCTCCACTTT
CDR3aa: CAGGGSSPLHF
j_gene: TRBJ1-6
v_gene: TRBV7-9
abundance: many
d_gene: NA

CDR3nt: TGCGCCAGCAGCTTAGGACAGGGGATGAACACTGAAGCTTTCTTT
CDR3aa: CASSLGQGMNTEAFF
j_gene: TRBJ1-1
v_gene: TRBV5-1
abundance: NA
d_gene: TRBD1

CDR3nt: TGTGCCAGCACCTTAGACCCCAACTCTAACTATGGCTACACCTTC
CDR3aa: CASTLDPNSNYGYTF
j_gene: TRBJ1-2
v_gene: TRBV5-4
abundance: many
d_gene: NA

CDR3nt: TGCAGCGTTGGAGGGAACAATGAGCAGTTCTTC
CDR3aa: CSVGGNNEQFF
j_gene: TRBJ2-1
v_gene: TRBV29-1
abundance: few
d_gene: NA

CDR3nt: TGCAGTGCTAGTCCCACGAAGAAGGGGGCGGTGGGCGAGCAGTACTTC
CDR3aa: CSASPTKKGAVGEQYF
j_gene: TRBJ2-7
v_gene: TRBV20-1
abundance: NA
d_gene: TRBD1

CDR3nt: TGTGCCAGCTATTGGACTAGCGGGCCCTACGAGCAGTACTTC
CDR3aa: CASYWTSGPYEQYF
j_gene: TRBJ2-7
v_gene: TRBV6-1
abundance: many
d_gene: TRBD2

CDR3nt: TGCGCCAGCAGCCAAGCGGGGATACCTGGAAACACCATATATTTT
CDR3aa: CASSQAGIPGNTIYF
j_gene: TRBJ1-3
v_gene: TRBV4-1
abundance: many
d_gene: NA

CDR3nt: TGTGCCAGCAGTCGTAACCGGGACCCCCGTGAGCAGTTCTTC
CDR3aa: CASSRNRDPREQFF
j_gene: TRBJ2-1
v_gene: TRBV9
abundance: few
d_gene: NA

CDR3nt: TGTGCCAGCAGCTTCGACAGGGCCGCGCCGGAAAACACCATATATTTT
CDR3aa: CASSFDRAAPENTIYF
j_gene: TRBJ1-3
v_gene: TRBV7-2
abundance: few
d_gene: TRBD1